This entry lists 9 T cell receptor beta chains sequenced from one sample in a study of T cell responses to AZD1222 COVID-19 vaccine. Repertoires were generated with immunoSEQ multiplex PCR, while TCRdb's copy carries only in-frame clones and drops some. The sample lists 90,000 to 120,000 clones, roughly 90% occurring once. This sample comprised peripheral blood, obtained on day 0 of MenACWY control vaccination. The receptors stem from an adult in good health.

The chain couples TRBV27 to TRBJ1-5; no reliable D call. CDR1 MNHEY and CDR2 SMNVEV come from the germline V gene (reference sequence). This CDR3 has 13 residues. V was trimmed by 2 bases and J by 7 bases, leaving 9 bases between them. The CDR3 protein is CASSLGVGQPQHF. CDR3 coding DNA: TGTGCCAGCAGTTTAGGGGTAGGGCAGCCCCAGCATTTT.

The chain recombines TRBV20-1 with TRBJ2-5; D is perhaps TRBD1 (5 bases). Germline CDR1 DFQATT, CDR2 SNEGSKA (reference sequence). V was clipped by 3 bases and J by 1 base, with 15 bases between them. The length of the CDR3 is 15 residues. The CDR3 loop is CSASVGLGAQETQYF. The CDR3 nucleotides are TGCAGTGCTAGTGTGGGGCTTGGGGCCCAAGAGACCCAGTACTTC.

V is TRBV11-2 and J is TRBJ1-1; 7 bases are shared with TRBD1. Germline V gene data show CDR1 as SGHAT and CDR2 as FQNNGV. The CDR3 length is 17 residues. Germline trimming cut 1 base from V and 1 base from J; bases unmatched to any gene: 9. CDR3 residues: CASSLGTGGRQNTEAFF. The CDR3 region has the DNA TGTGCCAGCAGCTTAGGGACAGGAGGACGCCAGAACACTGAAGCTTTCTTT.

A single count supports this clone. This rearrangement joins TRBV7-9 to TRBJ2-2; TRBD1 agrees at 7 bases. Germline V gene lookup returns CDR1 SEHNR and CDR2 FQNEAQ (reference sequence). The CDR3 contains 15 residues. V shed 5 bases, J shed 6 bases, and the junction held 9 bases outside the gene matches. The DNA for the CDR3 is TGTGCCAGCAGCACAGGGGTCGAGGTCCCCGGGGAGCTGTTTTTT. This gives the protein CASSTGVEVPGELFF.

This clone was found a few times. The CDR3 sequence is CASRYQGRGLNTEAFF. The CDR3 nucleotides read TGTGCCAGCAGGTATCAGGGGAGGGGTCTGAACACTGAAGCTTTCTTT. The V call is TRBV27, the J call TRBJ1-1, with D possibly TRBD1 on 6 matching bases. The CDR3 has 16 residues. V was clipped by 6 bases and J by 0 bases, with 17 bases between them. Per the germline V gene, CDR1 is MNHEY and CDR2 is SMNVEV (reference sequence).

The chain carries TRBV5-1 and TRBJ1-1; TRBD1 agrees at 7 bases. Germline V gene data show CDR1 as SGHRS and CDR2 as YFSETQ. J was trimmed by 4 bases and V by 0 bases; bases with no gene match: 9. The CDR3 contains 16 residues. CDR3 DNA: TGCGCCAGCAGCTTGGAGTTCACAGGGGCGACCACTGAAGCTTTCTTT. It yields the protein CASSLEFTGATTEAFF.

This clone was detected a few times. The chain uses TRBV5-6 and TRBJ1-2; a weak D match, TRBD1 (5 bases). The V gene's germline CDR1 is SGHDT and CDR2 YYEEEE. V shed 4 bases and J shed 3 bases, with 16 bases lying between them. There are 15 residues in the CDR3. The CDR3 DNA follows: TGTGCCAGCAGCCCCGGGACGGGGATCGACTATGGCTACACCTTC. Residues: CASSPGTGIDYGYTF.

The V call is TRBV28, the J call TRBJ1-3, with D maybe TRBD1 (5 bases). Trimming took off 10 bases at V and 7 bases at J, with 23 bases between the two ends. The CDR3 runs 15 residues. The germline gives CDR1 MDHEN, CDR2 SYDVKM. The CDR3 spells CATSGLGGKRNTIYF. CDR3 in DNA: TGTGCCACCTCAGGCCTGGGGGGTAAGAGGAACACCATATATTTT.

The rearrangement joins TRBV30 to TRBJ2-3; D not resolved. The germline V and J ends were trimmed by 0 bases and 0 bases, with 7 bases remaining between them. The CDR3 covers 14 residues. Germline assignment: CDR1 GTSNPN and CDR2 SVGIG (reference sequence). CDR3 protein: CAWSVAASTDTQYF. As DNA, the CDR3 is TGTGCCTGGAGTGTAGCAGCTAGCACAGATACGCAGTATTTT.